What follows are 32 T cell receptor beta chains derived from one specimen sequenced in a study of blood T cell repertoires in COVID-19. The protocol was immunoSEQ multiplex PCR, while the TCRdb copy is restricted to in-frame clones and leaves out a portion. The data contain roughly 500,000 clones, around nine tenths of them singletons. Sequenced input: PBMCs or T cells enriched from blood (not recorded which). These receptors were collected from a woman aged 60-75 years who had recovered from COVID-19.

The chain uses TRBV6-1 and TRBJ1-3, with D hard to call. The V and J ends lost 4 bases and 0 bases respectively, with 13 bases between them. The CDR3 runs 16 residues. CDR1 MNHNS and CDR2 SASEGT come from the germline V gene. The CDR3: CASSVGLLRSGNTIYF. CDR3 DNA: TGTGCCAGCAGTGTCGGACTTCTCCGCTCTGGAAACACCATATATTTT.

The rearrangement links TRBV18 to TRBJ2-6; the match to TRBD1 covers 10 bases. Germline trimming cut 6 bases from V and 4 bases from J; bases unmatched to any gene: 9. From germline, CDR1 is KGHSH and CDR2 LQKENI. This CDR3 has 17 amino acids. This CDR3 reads CASSAGTGATGANVLTF. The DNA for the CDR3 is TGTGCCAGCTCCGCCGGGACAGGGGCTACCGGGGCCAACGTCCTGACTTTC.

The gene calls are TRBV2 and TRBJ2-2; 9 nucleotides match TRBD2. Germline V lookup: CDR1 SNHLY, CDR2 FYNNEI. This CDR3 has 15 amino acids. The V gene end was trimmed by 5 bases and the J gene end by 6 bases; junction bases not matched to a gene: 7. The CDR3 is CASSPAGGPAGELFF. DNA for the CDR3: TGTGCCAGCAGTCCGGCGGGGGGGCCAGCCGGGGAGCTGTTTTTT.

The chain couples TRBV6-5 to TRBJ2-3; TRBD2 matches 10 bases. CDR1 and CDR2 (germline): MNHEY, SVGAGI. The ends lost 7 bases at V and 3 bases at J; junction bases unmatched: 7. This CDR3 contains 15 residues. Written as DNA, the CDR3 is TGTGCCAGCAAGAGCGGGGGGGCCCGGACAGATACGCAGTATTTT. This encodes CASKSGGARTDTQYF.

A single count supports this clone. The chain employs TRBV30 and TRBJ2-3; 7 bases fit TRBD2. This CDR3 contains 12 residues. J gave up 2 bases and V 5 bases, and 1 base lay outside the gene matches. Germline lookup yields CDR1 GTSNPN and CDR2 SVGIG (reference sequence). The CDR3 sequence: CAWAGDTDTQYF. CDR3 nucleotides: TGTGCCTGGGCGGGGGACACAGATACGCAGTATTTT.

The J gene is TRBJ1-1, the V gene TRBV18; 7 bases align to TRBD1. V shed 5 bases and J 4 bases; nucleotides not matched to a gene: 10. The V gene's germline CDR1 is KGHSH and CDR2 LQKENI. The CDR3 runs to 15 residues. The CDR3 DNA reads TGTGCCAGCTCATCCGAGGCCAGGGGGAGCACTGAAGCTTTCTTT. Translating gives CASSSEARGSTEAFF.

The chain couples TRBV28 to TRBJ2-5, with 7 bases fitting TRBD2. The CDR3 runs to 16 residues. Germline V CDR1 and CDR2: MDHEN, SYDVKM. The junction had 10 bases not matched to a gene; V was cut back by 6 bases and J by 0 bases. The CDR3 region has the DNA TGTGCCAGCAGCCCAGCTAGCGGACTATACCAAGAGACCCAGTACTTC. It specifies CASSPASGLYQETQYF.

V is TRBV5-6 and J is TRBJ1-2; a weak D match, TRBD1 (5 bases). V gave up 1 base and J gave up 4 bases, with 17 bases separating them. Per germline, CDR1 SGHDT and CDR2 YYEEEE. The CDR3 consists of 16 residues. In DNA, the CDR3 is TGTGCCAGCAGCTTGTGGGGAAGATGGACAAGCTATGGCTACACCTTC. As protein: CASSLWGRWTSYGYTF. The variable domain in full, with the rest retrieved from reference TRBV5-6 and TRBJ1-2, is DAGVTQSPTHLIKTRGQQVTLRCSPKSGHDTVSWYQQALGQGPQFIFQYYEEEERQRGNFPDRFSGHQFPNYSSELNVNALLLGDSALYLCASSLWGRWTSYGYTFGSGTRLTVV.

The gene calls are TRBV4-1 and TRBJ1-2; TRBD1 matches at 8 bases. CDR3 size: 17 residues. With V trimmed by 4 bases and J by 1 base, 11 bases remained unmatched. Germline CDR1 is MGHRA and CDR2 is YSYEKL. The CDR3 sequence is CASSREGTGAINYGYTF. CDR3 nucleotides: TGCGCCAGCAGCCGAGAAGGGACAGGTGCGATTAACTATGGCTACACCTTC.

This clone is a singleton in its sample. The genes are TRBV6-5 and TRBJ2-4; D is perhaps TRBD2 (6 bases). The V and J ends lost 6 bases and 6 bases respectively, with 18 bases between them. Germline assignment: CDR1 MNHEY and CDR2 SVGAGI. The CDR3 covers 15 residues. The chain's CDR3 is CASSRGLSEGNIQYF. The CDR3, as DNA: TGTGCCAGCAGCCGCGGACTATCCGAGGGAAACATTCAGTACTTC.

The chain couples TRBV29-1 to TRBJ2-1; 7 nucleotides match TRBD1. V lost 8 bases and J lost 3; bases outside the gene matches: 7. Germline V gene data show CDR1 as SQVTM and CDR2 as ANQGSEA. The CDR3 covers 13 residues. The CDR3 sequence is CSSRTGLYNEQFF. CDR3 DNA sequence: TGCAGCTCCAGGACAGGCCTCTACAATGAGCAGTTCTTC.

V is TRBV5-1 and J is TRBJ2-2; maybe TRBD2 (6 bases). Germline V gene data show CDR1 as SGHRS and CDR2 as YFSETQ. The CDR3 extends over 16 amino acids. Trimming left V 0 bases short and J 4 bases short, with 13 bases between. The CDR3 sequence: CASSLVAAGSTGELFF. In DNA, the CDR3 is TGCGCCAGCAGCTTGGTGGCAGCGGGTAGCACCGGGGAGCTGTTTTTT. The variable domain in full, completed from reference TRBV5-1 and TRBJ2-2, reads KAGVTQTPRYLIKTRGQQVTLSCSPISGHRSVSWYQQTPGQGLQFLFEYFSETQRNKGNFPGRFSGRQFSNSRSEMNVSTLELGDSALYLCASSLVAAGSTGELFFGEGSRLTVL.

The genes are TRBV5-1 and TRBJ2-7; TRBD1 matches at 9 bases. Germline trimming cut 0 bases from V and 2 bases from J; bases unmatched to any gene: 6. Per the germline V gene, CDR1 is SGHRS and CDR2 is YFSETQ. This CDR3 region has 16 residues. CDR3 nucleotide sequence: TGCGCCAGCAGCTTGGATCCGGGACAGGGACCCTACGAGCAGTACTTC. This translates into CASSLDPGQGPYEQYF.

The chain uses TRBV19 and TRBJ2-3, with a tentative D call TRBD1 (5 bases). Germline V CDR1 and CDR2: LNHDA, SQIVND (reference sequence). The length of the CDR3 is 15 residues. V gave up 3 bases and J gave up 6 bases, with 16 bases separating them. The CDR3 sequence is CASSITQGFWDTQYF. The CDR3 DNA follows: TGTGCCAGTAGTATTACGCAGGGCTTCTGGGATACGCAGTATTTT.

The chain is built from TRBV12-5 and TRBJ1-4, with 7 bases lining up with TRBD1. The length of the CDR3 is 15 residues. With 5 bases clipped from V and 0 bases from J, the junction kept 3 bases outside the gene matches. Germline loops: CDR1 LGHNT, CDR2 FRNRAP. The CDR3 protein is CASGLGTATNEKLFF. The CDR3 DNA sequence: TGTGCTAGTGGTCTGGGGACAGCAACTAATGAAAAACTGTTTTTT.

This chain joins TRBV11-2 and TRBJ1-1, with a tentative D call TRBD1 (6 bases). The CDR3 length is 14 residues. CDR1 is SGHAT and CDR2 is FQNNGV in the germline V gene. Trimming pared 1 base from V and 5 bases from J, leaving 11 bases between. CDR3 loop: CASSLGWGPTEAFF. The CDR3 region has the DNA TGTGCCAGCAGCTTAGGGTGGGGGCCAACTGAAGCTTTCTTT.

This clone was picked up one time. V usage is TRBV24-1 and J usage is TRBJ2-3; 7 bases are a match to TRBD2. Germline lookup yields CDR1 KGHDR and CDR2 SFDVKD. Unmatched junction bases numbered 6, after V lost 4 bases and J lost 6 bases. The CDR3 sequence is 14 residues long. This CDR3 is CATSDPRSGDTQYF. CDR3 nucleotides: TGTGCCACCAGTGACCCACGTAGCGGGGATACGCAGTATTTT.

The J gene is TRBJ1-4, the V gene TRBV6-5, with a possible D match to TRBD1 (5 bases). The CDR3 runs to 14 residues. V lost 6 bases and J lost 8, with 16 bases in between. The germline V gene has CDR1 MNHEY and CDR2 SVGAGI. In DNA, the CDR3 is TGTGCCAGCAGATCTCGGGGGGAAGGGGAAAAACTGTTTTTT. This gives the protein CASRSRGEGEKLFF.

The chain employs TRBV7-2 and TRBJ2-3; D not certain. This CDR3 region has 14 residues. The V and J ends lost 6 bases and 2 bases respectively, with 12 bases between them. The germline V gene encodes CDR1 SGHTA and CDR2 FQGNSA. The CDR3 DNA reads TGTGCCAGCAGGGTGCGAACTAACACAGATACGCAGTATTTT. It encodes CASRVRTNTDTQYF.

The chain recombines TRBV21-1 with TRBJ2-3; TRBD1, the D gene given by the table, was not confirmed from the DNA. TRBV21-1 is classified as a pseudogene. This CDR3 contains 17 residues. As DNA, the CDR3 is TGTGCCAGCAGCAAAGAGTGCTCGGACAGAAGCACAGATACGCAGTATTTT. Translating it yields CASSKECSDRSTDTQYF.

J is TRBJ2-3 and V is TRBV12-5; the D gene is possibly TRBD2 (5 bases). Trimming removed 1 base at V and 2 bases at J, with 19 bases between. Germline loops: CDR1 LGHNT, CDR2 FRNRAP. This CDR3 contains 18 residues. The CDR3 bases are TGTGCTAGTGGTTTGGCCGTTTTGGGAGCAGCTAACACAGATACGCAGTATTTT. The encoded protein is CASGLAVLGAANTDTQYF.

The CDR3 DNA reads as TGTGCCAGCAGTGTCTCGGGGACTAATGAAAAACTGTTTTTT. The encoded protein is CASSVSGTNEKLFF. The chain couples TRBV28 to TRBJ1-4; D gene unclear. Germline lookup yields CDR1 MDHEN and CDR2 SYDVKM. The CDR3 is 14 amino acids. V was cut by 5 bases and J by 2 bases, with 9 bases left in between. Filled out from reference TRBV28 and TRBJ1-4, the complete variable domain reads DVKVTQSSRYLVKRTGEKVFLECVQDMDHENMFWYRQDPGLGLRLIYFSYDVKMKEKGDIPEGYSVSREKKERFSLILESASTNQTSMYLCASSVSGTNEKLFFGSGTQLSVL.

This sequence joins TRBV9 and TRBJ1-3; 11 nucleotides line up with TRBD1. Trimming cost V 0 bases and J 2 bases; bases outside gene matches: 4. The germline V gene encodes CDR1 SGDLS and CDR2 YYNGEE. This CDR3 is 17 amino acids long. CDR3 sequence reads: CASSVGPGQGAGNTIYF. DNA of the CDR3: TGTGCCAGCAGCGTAGGTCCGGGACAGGGGGCTGGAAACACCATATATTTT.

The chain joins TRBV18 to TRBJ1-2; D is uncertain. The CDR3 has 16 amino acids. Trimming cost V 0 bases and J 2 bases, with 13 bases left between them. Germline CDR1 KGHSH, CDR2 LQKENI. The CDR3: CASSPPSPGGNYGYTF. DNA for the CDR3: TGTGCCAGCTCACCACCGTCTCCAGGAGGAAACTATGGCTACACCTTC.

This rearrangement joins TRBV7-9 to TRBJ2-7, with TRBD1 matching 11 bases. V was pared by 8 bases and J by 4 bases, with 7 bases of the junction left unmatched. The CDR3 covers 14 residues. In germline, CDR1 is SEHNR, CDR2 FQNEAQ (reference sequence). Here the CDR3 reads CASLGQGAGYEQYF. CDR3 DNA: TGTGCCAGCCTAGGACAGGGGGCCGGGTACGAGCAGTACTTC.

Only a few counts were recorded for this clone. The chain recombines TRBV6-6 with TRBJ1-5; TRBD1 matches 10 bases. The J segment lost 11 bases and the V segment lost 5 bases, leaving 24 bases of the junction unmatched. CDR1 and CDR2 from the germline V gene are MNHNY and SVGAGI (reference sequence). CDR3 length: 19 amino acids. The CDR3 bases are TGTGCCAGCAGTCTTTCGACCCGGGACAGGGGATGGGGATGTTCGGCCCAGCATTTT. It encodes CASSLSTRDRGWGCSAQHF.

CDR3 nucleotide sequence: TGTGCCAGCAGCCGTACAGGGGACGAGCAGTACTTC. This translates into CASSRTGDEQYF. The J gene is TRBJ2-7, the V gene TRBV11-2, with 7 bases that match TRBD1. CDR1 and CDR2 from the germline V gene are SGHAT and FQNNGV. The CDR3 extends over 12 amino acids. J lost 5 bases, V lost 5 bases, and 3 bases had no gene match.

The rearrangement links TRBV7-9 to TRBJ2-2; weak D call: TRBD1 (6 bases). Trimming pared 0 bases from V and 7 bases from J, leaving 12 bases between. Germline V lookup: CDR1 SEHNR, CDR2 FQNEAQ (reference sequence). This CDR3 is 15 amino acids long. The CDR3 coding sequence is TGTGCCAGCAGCTTAGCGCAGGGGATCCTCGGGGAGCTGTTTTTT. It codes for CASSLAQGILGELFF.

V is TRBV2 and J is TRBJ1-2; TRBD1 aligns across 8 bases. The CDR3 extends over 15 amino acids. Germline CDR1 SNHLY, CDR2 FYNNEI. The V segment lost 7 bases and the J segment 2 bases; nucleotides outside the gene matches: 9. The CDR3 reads CASTDSGGANYGYTF. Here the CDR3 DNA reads TGTGCCAGCACCGATTCAGGGGGCGCAAACTATGGCTACACCTTC.

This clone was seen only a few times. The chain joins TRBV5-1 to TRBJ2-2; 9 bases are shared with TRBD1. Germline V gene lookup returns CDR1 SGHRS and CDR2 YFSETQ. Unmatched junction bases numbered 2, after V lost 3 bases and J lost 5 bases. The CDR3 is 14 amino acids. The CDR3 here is CASSYGQGTGELFF. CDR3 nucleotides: TGCGCCAGCAGCTACGGACAGGGGACCGGGGAGCTGTTTTTT.

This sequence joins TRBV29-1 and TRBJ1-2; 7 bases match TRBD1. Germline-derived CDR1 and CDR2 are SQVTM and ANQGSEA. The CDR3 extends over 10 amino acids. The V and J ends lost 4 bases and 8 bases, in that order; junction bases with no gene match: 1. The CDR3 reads CSVAGGGYTF. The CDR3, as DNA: TGCAGCGTTGCAGGGGGAGGCTACACCTTC.

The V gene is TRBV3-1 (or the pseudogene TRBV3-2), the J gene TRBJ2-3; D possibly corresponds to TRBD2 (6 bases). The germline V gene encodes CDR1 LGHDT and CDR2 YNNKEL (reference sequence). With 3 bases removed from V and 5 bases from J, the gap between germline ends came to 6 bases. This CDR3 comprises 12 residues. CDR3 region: CASSHGGDTQYF. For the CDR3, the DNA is TGTGCCAGCAGCCACGGGGGAGATACGCAGTATTTT.